This TCR beta chain was observed in a study of blood T cell repertoires in COVID-19. Background on the study: The United States, Italy and Spain provided the acute and convalescent COVID-19 samples.

In the authors' methods: Amplified reference gene primers provided the basis for estimating nucleated cell counts. The protocol was immunoSEQ multiplex PCR, while the TCRdb copy is restricted to in-frame clones and leaves out a portion. V, J and clone size are taken as reported in that table, and D and trimming were inferred from the DNA itself. The sample has about 190,000 clones; about 90% are singletons. The CDR3 loop spans 13 amino acids. With 6 bases removed from V and 3 bases from J, the gap between germline ends came to 12 bases. From germline, CDR1 is MGHRA and CDR2 YSYEKL. Sequencing was carried out using peripheral blood. The clonotype originates from a man in his fifties or sixties with acute or convalescent COVID-19. The V and J genes are TRBV4-1 and TRBJ2-7; D might be TRBD1 (6 bases). The CDR3 spells CASRATGNYEQYF. The CDR3 DNA follows: TGCGCCAGCAGGGCCACAGGGAACTACGAGCAGTACTTC.